The next 17 T cell receptor beta chains were all read from a single sample in a study of control samples from healthy donors and cancer patients. The table came from immunoSEQ multiplex PCR; TCRdb's copy has only in-frame clones and leaves some out. The sample yields roughly 160,000 clones, roughly 94% seen once. Sequencing was done on a sample of PBMCs. Source of these receptors: a man in his fifties or sixties with colorectal cancer.

This chain uses TRBV5-1 with TRBJ2-7; D gene unclear. The CDR3 length is 12 residues. V was cut by 4 bases and J by 1 base, with 6 bases left in between. The V gene's germline CDR1 is SGHRS and CDR2 YFSETQ. For the CDR3, the DNA is TGCGCCAGCAGCCCCGGGTCCTACGAGCAGTACTTC. It yields the protein CASSPGSYEQYF.

The gene calls are TRBV4-1 and TRBJ1-5, with unresolved D. The V gene lost 0 bases and the J gene lost 6 bases, with 12 bases spanning the gap. Germline values: CDR1 MGHRA, CDR2 YSYEKL. The CDR3 runs to 15 residues. The CDR3 here is CASSQDRESSQPQHF. The CDR3 DNA reads as TGCGCCAGCAGCCAAGATCGGGAGTCTAGTCAGCCCCAGCATTTT.

About this clone itself: This sample also contains other DNA sequences that code for the same CDR3. The CDR3 coding sequence is TGTGCCAGCAGCTTAGGACTCCATCAGCCCCAGCATTTT. Residues: CASSLGLHQPQHF. The chain combines TRBV7-9 with TRBJ1-5; D uncertain. CDR3 length: 13 amino acids. Trimming took 1 base from V and 5 from J, leaving 6 bases between them. Germline V gene sequence: CDR1 SEHNR, CDR2 FQNEAQ (reference sequence).

The V gene is TRBV6-2 or TRBV6-3, the J gene TRBJ2-1; TRBD1 aligns across 11 bases. Unmatched junction bases numbered 5, after V lost 4 bases and J lost 6 bases. The CDR3 sequence is 15 residues long. The germline V gene encodes CDR1 MNHEY and CDR2 SVGEGT. The CDR3 DNA reads TGTGCCAGCAGTTCCGGGACAGGGGGGTTCAATGAGCAGTTCTTC. Translating gives CASSSGTGGFNEQFF.

The V gene is TRBV7-8, the J gene TRBJ2-5, with 7 bases aligning to TRBD1. The junction had 9 bases not matched to a gene; V was cut back by 6 bases and J by 2 bases. The germline gives CDR1 SGHVS, CDR2 FQNEAQ. The CDR3 runs 15 residues. The CDR3 loop is CASSARTGTQETQYF. The CDR3 DNA reads TGTGCCAGCAGTGCGAGGACAGGTACTCAAGAGACCCAGTACTTC.

The chain joins TRBV27 to TRBJ1-6, with 7 positions matching TRBD1. Germline V gene lookup returns CDR1 MNHEY and CDR2 SMNVEV (reference sequence). The CDR3 totals 17 residues. After removal of 6 bases from V and 7 bases from J, the junction contained 15 bases not matched to a gene. CDR3 nucleotide sequence: TGTGCCAGCAGCTCATCTGTCGGGGGACAGACCAATTCACCCCTCCACTTT. It is translated as CASSSSVGGQTNSPLHF.

V usage is TRBV12-3 or TRBV12-4 and J usage is TRBJ1-1, with a tentative D call TRBD1 (5 bases). Between the trimmed V and J ends, which lost 6 bases and 1 base, there was a span of 9 bases. This CDR3 is built from 13 residues. DNA of the CDR3: TGTGCCAGCAGGACTCAGGGGAACACTGAAGCTTTCTTT. Translated: CASRTQGNTEAFF.

This clone has only a few counts. The J gene is TRBJ1-1, the V gene TRBV9; 7 nucleotides align to TRBD1. V lost 3 bases, J lost 0 bases, and 5 bases stayed unmatched. The CDR3 is made up of 15 amino acids. Germline V gene sequence: CDR1 SGDLS, CDR2 YYNGEE. The chain's CDR3 is CASSAGQNMNTEAFF. In nucleotides, the CDR3 is TGTGCCAGCAGCGCGGGACAGAACATGAACACTGAAGCTTTCTTT.

The chain employs TRBV5-1 and TRBJ1-2; D is unresolved. CDR1 is SGHRS and CDR2 is YFSETQ in the germline V gene. V lost 0 bases and J lost 2, with 11 bases in between. The CDR3 covers 15 residues. This CDR3 is CASSLAGPGNYGYTF. For the CDR3, the DNA is TGCGCCAGCAGCTTGGCGGGCCCGGGGAACTATGGCTACACCTTC.

The V gene is TRBV28, the J gene TRBJ1-5; tentative D call: TRBD1 (5 bases). This CDR3 is built from 16 residues. V gave up 5 bases and J gave up 2 bases, with 16 bases separating them. The germline CDR1 and CDR2 sequences are MDHEN and SYDVKM. DNA for the CDR3: TGTGCCAGCAGTCCCCACCCAGGGAATGGCAATCAGCCCCAGCATTTT. It is translated as CASSPHPGNGNQPQHF.

The gene calls are TRBV5-3 and TRBJ2-7, with D maybe TRBD1 (5 bases). TRBV5-3 is flagged as an ORF with uncertain function. CDR3 length: 13 amino acids. With 4 bases removed from V and 5 bases from J, the gap between germline ends came to 13 bases. CDR3 amino acids: CARSVLDKHEQYF. The DNA of the CDR3 is TGTGCCAGAAGCGTTCTGGACAAACACGAGCAGTACTTC.

The chain carries TRBV3-1 (or the pseudogene TRBV3-2) and TRBJ2-3, with D perhaps TRBD2 (6 bases). The ends were cut back, 1 base at V and 0 bases at J, with 14 bases in the middle. CDR1 is LGHDT, CDR2 YNNKEL, per germline (reference sequence). The length of the CDR3 is 17 residues. This CDR3 reads CASSQASAGRSTDTQYF. CDR3 nucleotides: TGTGCCAGCAGCCAAGCCAGCGCGGGGAGAAGCACAGATACGCAGTATTTT.

The V gene is TRBV29-1, the J gene TRBJ1-1; D is uncertain. This CDR3 contains 14 residues. Germline V CDR1 and CDR2: SQVTM, ANQGSEA. V lost 0 bases and J lost 4, with 12 bases in between. Here the CDR3 DNA reads TGCAGCGTTGAAGAGCTAGGCGCAGGCACTGAAGCTTTCTTT. Protein sequence: CSVEELGAGTEAFF.

The gene calls are TRBV21-1 and TRBJ2-5; the listed D gene, TRBD1, was not tested against the DNA. TRBV21-1 is an annotated pseudogene. CDR3 size: 16 residues. As DNA, the CDR3 is TGTGCCAGCAGCACCCAATTAAGGACAGACCAAGAGACCCAGTACTTC. The encoded protein is CASSTQLRTDQETQYF.

The gene calls are TRBV5-4 and TRBJ2-3; 7 bases align to TRBD1. Trimming removed 3 bases from V and 2 bases from J; junction bases left unmatched: 6. Germline V CDR1 and CDR2: SGHNT, YYREEE (reference sequence). The CDR3 covers 15 residues. The CDR3 spells CASSSVGGLTDTQYF. CDR3 bases: TGTGCCAGCAGCTCAGTAGGGGGCCTCACAGATACGCAGTATTTT.

The chain combines TRBV6-2 or TRBV6-3 with TRBJ2-1; TRBD1 matches at 7 bases. V was pared by 5 bases and J by 4 bases, with 5 bases of the junction left unmatched. This CDR3 spans 14 amino acids. In germline, CDR1 is MNHEY, CDR2 SVGEGT. The CDR3 spells CASSTGTEYNEQFF. The CDR3 DNA is TGTGCCAGCAGTACCGGGACAGAGTACAATGAGCAGTTCTTC.

The chain couples TRBV19 to TRBJ1-2; 8 nucleotides line up with TRBD1. The length of the CDR3 is 16 residues. The junction had 13 bases not matched to a gene; V was cut back by 2 bases and J by 8 bases. Germline V gene sequence: CDR1 LNHDA, CDR2 SQIVND (reference sequence). The CDR3 coding sequence is TGTGCCAGTAGTATATCCTCTCCGACAGGGGCCAACGGCTACACCTTC. Its translation: CASSISSPTGANGYTF. Full variable domain (missing parts from reference TRBV19 and TRBJ1-2): DGGITQSPKYLFRKEGQNVTLSCEQNLNHDAMYWYRQDPGQGLRLIYYSQIVNDFQKGDIAEGYSVSREKKESFPLTVTSAQKNPTAFYLCASSISSPTGANGYTFGSGTRLTVV.